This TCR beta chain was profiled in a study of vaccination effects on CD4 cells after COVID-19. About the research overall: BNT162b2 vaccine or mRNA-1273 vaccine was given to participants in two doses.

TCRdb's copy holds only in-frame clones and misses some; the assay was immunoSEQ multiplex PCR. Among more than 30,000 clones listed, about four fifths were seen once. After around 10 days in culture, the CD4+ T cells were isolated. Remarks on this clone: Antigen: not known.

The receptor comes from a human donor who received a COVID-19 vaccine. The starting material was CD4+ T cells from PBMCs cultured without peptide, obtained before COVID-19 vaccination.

The CDR3 loop reads CASSFSGTGGPEQFF. In nucleotides, the CDR3 is TGCGCCAGCAGCTTCTCCGGGACAGGGGGCCCTGAGCAGTTCTTC. This rearrangement joins TRBV5-1 to TRBJ2-1; 12 nucleotides line up with TRBD1. Germline values: CDR1 SGHRS, CDR2 YFSETQ. Trimming removed 2 bases from V and 9 bases from J; junction bases left unmatched: 6. The length of the CDR3 is 15 residues. The full variable domain, in which reference TRBV5-1 and TRBJ2-1 provide the parts outside the CDR3, is KAGVTQTPRYLIKTRGQQVTLSCSPISGHRSVSWYQQTPGQGLQFLFEYFSETQRNKGNFPGRFSGRQFSNSRSEMNVSTLELGDSALYLCASSFSGTGGPEQFFGPGTRLTVL.